This entry describes one T cell receptor beta chain. Its antigen is currently unknown. Clones were sequenced by immunoSEQ multiplex PCR, and TCRdb holds only the in-frame ones, with some missing. The table includes roughly 150,000 clones, more than 85% detected once. These data belong to a study of cytomegalovirus exposure and HLA in healthy donors. The study, taken as a whole, reports: CMV antigen specificity was confirmed in vitro for a few CMV-associated chains.

The donors were part of the validation cohort of 100 to 150 subjects. That cohort was separate from the first cohort, which comprised 700 or so subjects. With V trimmed by 5 bases and J by 6 bases, 4 bases remained unmatched. CDR1 and CDR2 (germline): SGHAT, FQNNGV. This CDR3 comprises 14 residues. The sequenced sample consisted of PBMCs. The chain joins TRBV11-2 to TRBJ2-1; TRBD1 matches 10 bases. This clonotype originated in a man between 18 and 29 years old in good health and CMV-seronegative. In nucleotides, the CDR3 is TGTGCCAGCAGCACCCGGGACAGGGGCAATGAGCAGTTCTTC. It is translated as CASSTRDRGNEQFF. Based on the CDR3 plus reference TRBV11-2 and TRBJ2-1, the full variable domain is EAGVAQSPRYKIIEKRQSVAFWCNPISGHATLYWYQQILGQGPKLLIQFQNNGVVDDSQLPKDRFSAERLKGVDSTLKIQPAKLEDSAVYLCASSTRDRGNEQFFGPGTRLTVL.